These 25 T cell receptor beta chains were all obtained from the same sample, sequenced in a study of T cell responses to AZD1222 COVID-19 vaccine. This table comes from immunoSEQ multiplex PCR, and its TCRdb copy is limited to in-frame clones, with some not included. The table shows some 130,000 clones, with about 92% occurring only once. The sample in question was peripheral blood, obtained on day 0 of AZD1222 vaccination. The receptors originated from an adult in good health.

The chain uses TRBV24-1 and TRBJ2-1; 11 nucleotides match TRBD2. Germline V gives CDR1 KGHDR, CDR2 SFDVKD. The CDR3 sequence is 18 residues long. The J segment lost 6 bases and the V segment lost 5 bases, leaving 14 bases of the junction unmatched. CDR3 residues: CATSVVPRPGTSGNEQFF. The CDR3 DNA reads TGTGCCACCAGTGTCGTTCCCCGACCCGGGACTAGCGGCAATGAGCAGTTCTTC.

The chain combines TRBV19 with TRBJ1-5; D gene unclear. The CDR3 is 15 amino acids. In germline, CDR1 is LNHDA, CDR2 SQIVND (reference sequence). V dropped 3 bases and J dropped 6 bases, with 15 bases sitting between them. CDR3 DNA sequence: TGTGCCAGTAGTATCTTAGATAGGGTTAGTCAGCCCCAGCATTTT. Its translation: CASSILDRVSQPQHF. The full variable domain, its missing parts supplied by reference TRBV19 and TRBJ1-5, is DGGITQSPKYLFRKEGQNVTLSCEQNLNHDAMYWYRQDPGQGLRLIYYSQIVNDFQKGDIAEGYSVSREKKESFPLTVTSAQKNPTAFYLCASSILDRVSQPQHFGDGTRLSIL.

CDR3 in DNA: TGTGCCAGCAAATCCTTTACGACAGGGAATGGCTACACCTTC. Translating gives CASKSFTTGNGYTF. This sequence joins TRBV9 and TRBJ1-2, with 7 bases lining up with TRBD1. After removal of 6 bases from V and 6 bases from J, the junction contained 11 bases not matched to a gene. The length of the CDR3 is 14 residues. Germline V CDR1 and CDR2: SGDLS, YYNGEE.

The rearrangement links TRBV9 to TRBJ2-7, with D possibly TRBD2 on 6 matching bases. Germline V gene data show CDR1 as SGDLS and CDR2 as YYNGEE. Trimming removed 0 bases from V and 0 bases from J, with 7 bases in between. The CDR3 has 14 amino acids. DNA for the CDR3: TGTGCCAGCAGCGTAGAGGGAGGCTCCTACGAGCAGTACTTC. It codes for CASSVEGGSYEQYF.

DNA for the CDR3: TGTGCCAGCAGCGATGTGGGAGTCAGGACTGAAGCTTTCTTT. It codes for CASSDVGVRTEAFF. This chain connects TRBV6-5 to TRBJ1-1; D unresolved. The germline gives CDR1 MNHEY, CDR2 SVGAGI. With 6 bases removed from V and 5 bases from J, the gap between germline ends came to 16 bases. This CDR3 spans 14 amino acids.

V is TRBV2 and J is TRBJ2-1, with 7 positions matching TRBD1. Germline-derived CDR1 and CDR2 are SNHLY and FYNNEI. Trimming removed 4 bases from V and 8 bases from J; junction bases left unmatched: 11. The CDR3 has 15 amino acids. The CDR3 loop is CASSGLGGVEDEQFF. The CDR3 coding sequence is TGTGCCAGCAGTGGTCTAGGGGGCGTCGAGGATGAGCAGTTCTTC.

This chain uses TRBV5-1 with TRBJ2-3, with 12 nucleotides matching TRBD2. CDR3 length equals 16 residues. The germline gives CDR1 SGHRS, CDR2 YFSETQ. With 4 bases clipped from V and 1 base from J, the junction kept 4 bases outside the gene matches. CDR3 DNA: TGCGCCAGCAGCCCGACTAGCGGGAGCGGCACAGATACGCAGTATTTT. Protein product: CASSPTSGSGTDTQYF.

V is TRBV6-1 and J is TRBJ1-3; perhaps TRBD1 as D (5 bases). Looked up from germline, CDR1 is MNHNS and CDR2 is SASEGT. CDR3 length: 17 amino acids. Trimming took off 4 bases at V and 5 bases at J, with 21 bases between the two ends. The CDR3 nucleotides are TGTGCCAGCAGTGTGACCCCCGGGACCGATCTTAGAAACACCATATATTTT. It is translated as CASSVTPGTDLRNTIYF.

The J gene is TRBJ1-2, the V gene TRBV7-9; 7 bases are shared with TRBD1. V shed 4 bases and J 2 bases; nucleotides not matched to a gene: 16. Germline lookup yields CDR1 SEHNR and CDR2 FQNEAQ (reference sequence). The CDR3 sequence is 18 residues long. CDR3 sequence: CASSSQGGRARLNYGYTF. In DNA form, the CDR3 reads TGTGCCAGCAGCTCCCAGGGGGGAAGGGCACGGCTAAACTATGGCTACACCTTC.

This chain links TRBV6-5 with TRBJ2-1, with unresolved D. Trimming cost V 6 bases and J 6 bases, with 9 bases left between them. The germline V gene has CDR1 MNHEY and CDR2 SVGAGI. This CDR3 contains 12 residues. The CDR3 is CASRESRNEQFF. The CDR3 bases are TGTGCCAGCAGGGAGTCTCGCAATGAGCAGTTCTTC.

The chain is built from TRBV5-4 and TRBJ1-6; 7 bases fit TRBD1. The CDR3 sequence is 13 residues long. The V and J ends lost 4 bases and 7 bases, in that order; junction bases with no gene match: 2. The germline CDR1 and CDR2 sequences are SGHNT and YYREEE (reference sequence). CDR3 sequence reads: CASSGDRNSPLHF. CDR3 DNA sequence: TGTGCCAGCAGCGGGGACAGAAATTCACCCCTCCACTTT.

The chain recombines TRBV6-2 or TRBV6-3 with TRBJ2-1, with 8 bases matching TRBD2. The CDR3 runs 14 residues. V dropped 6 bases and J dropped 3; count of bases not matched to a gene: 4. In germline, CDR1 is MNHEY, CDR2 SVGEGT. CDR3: CASSEAGDYNEQFF. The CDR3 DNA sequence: TGTGCCAGCAGCGAAGCGGGGGACTACAATGAGCAGTTCTTC.

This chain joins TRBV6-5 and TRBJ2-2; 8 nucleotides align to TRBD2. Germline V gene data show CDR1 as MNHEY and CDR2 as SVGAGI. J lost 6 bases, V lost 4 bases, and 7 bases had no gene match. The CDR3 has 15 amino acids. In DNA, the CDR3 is TGTGCCAGCAGTTCGGGGACTAGTCCCCCCGGGGAGCTGTTTTTT. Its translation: CASSSGTSPPGELFF.

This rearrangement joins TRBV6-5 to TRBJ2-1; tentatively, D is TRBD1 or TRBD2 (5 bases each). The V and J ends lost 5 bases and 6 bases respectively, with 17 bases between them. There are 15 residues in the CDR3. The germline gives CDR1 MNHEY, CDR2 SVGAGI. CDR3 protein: CASSTGTMGSNEQFF. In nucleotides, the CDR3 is TGTGCCAGCAGTACCGGGACCATGGGATCCAATGAGCAGTTCTTC.

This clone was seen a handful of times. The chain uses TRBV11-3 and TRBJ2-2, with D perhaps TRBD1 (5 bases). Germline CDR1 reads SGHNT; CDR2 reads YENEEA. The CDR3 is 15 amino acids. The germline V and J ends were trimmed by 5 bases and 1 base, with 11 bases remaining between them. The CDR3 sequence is CASSPPTENTGELFF. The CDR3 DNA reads TGTGCCAGCAGCCCCCCGACAGAGAACACCGGGGAGCTGTTTTTT.

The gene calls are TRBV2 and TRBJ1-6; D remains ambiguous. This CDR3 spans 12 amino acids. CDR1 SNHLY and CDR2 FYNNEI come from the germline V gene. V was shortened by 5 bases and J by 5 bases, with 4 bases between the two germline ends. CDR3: CASSTDNSPLHF. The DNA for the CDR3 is TGTGCCAGCAGTACAGATAATTCACCCCTCCACTTT.

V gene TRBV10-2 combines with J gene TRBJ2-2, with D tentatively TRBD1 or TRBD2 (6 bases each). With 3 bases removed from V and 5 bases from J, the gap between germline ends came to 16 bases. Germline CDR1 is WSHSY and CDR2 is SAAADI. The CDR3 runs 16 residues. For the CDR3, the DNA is TGCGCCAGCAGTGACTCCCCGGGGGCTGGGACCGGGGAGCTGTTTTTT. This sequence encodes CASSDSPGAGTGELFF.

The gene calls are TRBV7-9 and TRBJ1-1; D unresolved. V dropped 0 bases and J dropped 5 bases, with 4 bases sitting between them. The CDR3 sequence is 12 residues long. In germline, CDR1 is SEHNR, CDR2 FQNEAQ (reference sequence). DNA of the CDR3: TGTGCCAGCAGCTTAGCGCAGACTGAAGCTTTCTTT. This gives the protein CASSLAQTEAFF. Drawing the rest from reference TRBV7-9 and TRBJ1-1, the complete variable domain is DTGVSQNPRHKITKRGQNVTFRCDPISEHNRLYWYRQTLGQGPEFLTYFQNEAQLEKSRLLSDRFSAERPKGSFSTLEIQRTEQGDSAMYLCASSLAQTEAFFGQGTRLTVV.

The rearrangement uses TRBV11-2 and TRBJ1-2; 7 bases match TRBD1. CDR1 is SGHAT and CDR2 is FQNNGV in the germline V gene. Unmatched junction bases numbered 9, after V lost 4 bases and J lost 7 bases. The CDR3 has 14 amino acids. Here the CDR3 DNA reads TGTGCCAGCAGCTCCGGACAGGCGGCTGGTGGCTACACCTTC. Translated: CASSSGQAAGGYTF.

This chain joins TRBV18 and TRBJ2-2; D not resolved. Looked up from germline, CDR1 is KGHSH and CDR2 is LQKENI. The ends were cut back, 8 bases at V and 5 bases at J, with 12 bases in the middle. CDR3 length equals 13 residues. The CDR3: CASQTSRTGELFF. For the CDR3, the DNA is TGTGCCAGCCAGACATCGAGGACCGGGGAGCTGTTTTTT.

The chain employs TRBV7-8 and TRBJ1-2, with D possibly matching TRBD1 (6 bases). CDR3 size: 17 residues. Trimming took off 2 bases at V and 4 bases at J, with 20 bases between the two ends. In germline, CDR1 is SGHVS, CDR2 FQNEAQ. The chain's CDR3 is CASSLRVAGASPYGYTF. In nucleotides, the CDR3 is TGTGCCAGCAGCTTAAGGGTCGCGGGGGCCTCCCCCTATGGCTACACCTTC.

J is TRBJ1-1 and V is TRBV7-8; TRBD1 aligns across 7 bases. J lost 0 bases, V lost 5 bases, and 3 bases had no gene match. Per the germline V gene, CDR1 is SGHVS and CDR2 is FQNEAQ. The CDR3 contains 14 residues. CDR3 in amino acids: CASSLGTVNTEAFF. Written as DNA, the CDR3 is TGTGCCAGCAGCCTGGGGACAGTGAACACTGAAGCTTTCTTT.

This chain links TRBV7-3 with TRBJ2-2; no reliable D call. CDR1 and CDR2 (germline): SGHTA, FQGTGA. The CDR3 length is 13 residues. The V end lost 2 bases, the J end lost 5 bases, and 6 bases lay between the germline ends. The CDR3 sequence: CASSLASTGELFF. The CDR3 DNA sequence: TGTGCCAGCAGCTTAGCATCGACCGGGGAGCTGTTTTTT.

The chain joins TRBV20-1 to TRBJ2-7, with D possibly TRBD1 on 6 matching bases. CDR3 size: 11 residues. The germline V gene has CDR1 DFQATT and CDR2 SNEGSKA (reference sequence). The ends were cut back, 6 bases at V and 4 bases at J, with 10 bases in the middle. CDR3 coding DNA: TGCAGTGCAAGACAGGCATACGAGCAGTACTTC. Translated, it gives CSARQAYEQYF.

The CDR3 loop is CASNMEWAAGNQPQHF. The CDR3 DNA is TGTGCCAGCAATATGGAGTGGGCCGCGGGCAATCAGCCCCAGCATTTT. The chain carries TRBV19 and TRBJ1-5, with D uncertain. From germline, CDR1 is LNHDA and CDR2 SQIVND (reference sequence). Trimming took off 9 bases at V and 2 bases at J, with 20 bases between the two ends. CDR3 length: 16 residues.